These 15 T cell receptor beta chains originate from one sample sequenced in a study of response to subunit inactivated influenza vaccine. One entry per CDR3 protein, called by TCRdb with MiXCR from the RT-PCR reads. The data show more than 150,000 distinct CDR3 sequences, with approximately 9.2% seen just once and 11% held by the top ten. The sample consisted of non-naive T cells sorted from PBMCs, taken on the day of vaccination. These receptor sequences come from a man aged 45-65 years who received an inactivated influenza vaccine.

The rearrangement links TRBV6-4 to TRBJ2-1; the match to TRBD2 covers 8 bases. The V gene end was trimmed by 6 bases and the J gene end by 7 bases; junction bases not matched to a gene: 8. This CDR3 comprises 14 residues. The V gene's germline CDR1 is MRHNA and CDR2 SNTAGT. CDR3 DNA sequence: TGTGCCAGCAGCCCGGGACTAGGTTTTAATGAGCAGTTCTTC. It is translated as CASSPGLGFNEQFF.

This chain connects TRBV7-8 to TRBJ1-2, with 9 bases lining up with TRBD1. V shed 2 bases and J 4 bases; nucleotides not matched to a gene: 11. The CDR3 runs 17 residues. Per the germline V gene, CDR1 is SGHVS and CDR2 is FQNEAQ. CDR3 DNA sequence: TGTGCCAGCAGCTTAAACCCTAGGGACAGGGCCCCCTATGGCTACACCTTC. This codes for CASSLNPRDRAPYGYTF.

This clonotype has ten or more counts. This chain connects TRBV3-1 to TRBJ1-3; D remains unclear. Germline lookup yields CDR1 LGHDT and CDR2 YNNKEL (reference sequence). Trimming stripped 7 bases from V and 0 bases from J, with 10 bases between. The CDR3 covers 14 residues. The CDR3 is CASKQTSSGNTIYF. The CDR3 bases are TGTGCCAGCAAGCAGACCAGCTCTGGAAACACCATATATTTT.

This clonotype has a count of ten or more. The CDR3 DNA is TGTGCCAGCAGCCGCTCCTCCAGGACAGGTTATAATGAAAAACTGTTTTTT. This codes for CASSRSSRTGYNEKLFF. V and J are TRBV7-8 and TRBJ1-4; the match to TRBD1 covers 7 bases. The CDR3 is made up of 17 amino acids. CDR1 SGHVS and CDR2 FQNEAQ come from the germline V gene. V lost 5 bases to trimming and J lost 4 bases; unmatched junction nucleotides: 13.

The J gene is TRBJ2-1, the V gene TRBV6-1; TRBD1 agrees at 9 bases. The trim removed 6 bases at V and 2 bases at J, leaving 8 bases unmatched. The CDR3 is made up of 16 amino acids. Germline-derived CDR1 and CDR2 are MNHNS and SASEGT. The CDR3 DNA follows: TGTGCCAGCAGGACTTCTACAGGGGGCACCTACAATGAGCAGTTCTTC. It is translated as CASRTSTGGTYNEQFF.

The CDR3 sequence is CASSLAPLAPKETQYF. The CDR3 DNA sequence: TGTGCCAGCAGCTTAGCACCCCTAGCGCCGAAAGAGACCCAGTACTTC. The chain is built from TRBV7-2 and TRBJ2-5, with D tentatively TRBD2 (6 bases). Germline V gene lookup returns CDR1 SGHTA and CDR2 FQGNSA. V was cut by 0 bases and J by 3 bases, with 14 bases left in between. There are 16 residues in the CDR3.

In its sample, this clonotype was seen a few times. The chain recombines TRBV4-2 with TRBJ2-1; TRBD2 is a possible D gene (5 bases). There are 15 residues in the CDR3. Germline V lookup: CDR1 LGHNA, CDR2 YNFKEQ. Deletions cut 3 bases from V and 8 bases from J, with 17 bases between. This CDR3 is CASSQERSSRHEQFF. The CDR3 DNA sequence: TGTGCCAGCAGCCAGGAACGGTCTAGCCGTCATGAGCAGTTCTTC.

This chain uses TRBV7-2 with TRBJ2-7, with D possibly matching TRBD1 (5 bases). The length of the CDR3 is 13 residues. Germline CDR1 reads SGHTA; CDR2 reads FQGNSA. Trimming left V 5 bases short and J 4 bases short, with 12 bases between. The CDR3 is CASSPTDPYEQYF. In nucleotides, the CDR3 is TGTGCCAGCAGCCCGACAGACCCATACGAGCAGTACTTC.

This clonotype was seen many times. The chain couples TRBV28 to TRBJ2-7; 7 positions agree with TRBD1. Per the germline V gene, CDR1 is MDHEN and CDR2 is SYDVKM. V lost 1 base to trimming and J lost 7 bases; unmatched junction nucleotides: 19. This CDR3 has 18 residues. CDR3 nucleotide sequence: TGTGCCAGCAGTTTATTCCTAGCCCGGACAAAGGGGGCGCGTGAGCAGTACTTC. Protein product: CASSLFLARTKGAREQYF.

The table lists this clonotype with many counts. The chain recombines TRBV5-1 with TRBJ2-5; 7 bases are a match to TRBD1. The germline CDR1 and CDR2 sequences are SGHRS and YFSETQ. CDR3 length: 15 residues. V was pared by 4 bases and J by 1 base, with 7 bases of the junction left unmatched. In DNA, the CDR3 is TGCGCCAGCAGCGGTGGGACAGCTTTCCAAGAGACCCAGTACTTC. Protein product: CASSGGTAFQETQYF.

This clonotype has a handful of counts. The V and J genes are TRBV2 and TRBJ2-7; TRBD1 matches 7 bases. J gave up 4 bases and V 4 bases, and 7 bases lay outside the gene matches. The V gene's germline CDR1 is SNHLY and CDR2 FYNNEI. The CDR3 loop spans 14 amino acids. The CDR3 loop reads CASSVLGQDYEQYF. The CDR3 DNA follows: TGTGCCAGCAGTGTATTAGGACAGGATTACGAGCAGTACTTC.

About this clonotype: A much larger clone is a single base away; this may be a read error. J is TRBJ1-5 and V is TRBV3-1; TRBD1 aligns across 7 bases. Germline CDR1 and CDR2: LGHDT and YNNKEL (reference sequence). The CDR3 runs 15 residues. CDR3 sequence (DNA): TGTGTCAGCAGCCAAGGCCCAGGGGGAGGGCAGCCCCAGCATTTT. Its translation is CVSSQGPGGGQPQHF.

This clonotype occurred many times. The chain uses TRBV4-3 and TRBJ2-3; TRBD2 aligns across 10 bases. V lost 4 bases and J lost 5; bases outside the gene matches: 6. The germline V gene encodes CDR1 LGHNA and CDR2 YSLEER. This CDR3 is 15 amino acids long. CDR3 in DNA: TGCGCCAGCAGCCGCGAGCGGGGGGGCCGAGATACGCAGTATTTT. The encoded protein is CASSRERGGRDTQYF.

This clonotype has just one count. This sequence joins TRBV2 and TRBJ2-5; D remains unclear. The ends were cut back, 1 base at V and 1 base at J, with 7 bases in the middle. Germline CDR1 and CDR2: SNHLY and FYNNEI. There are 14 residues in the CDR3. CDR3 region: CASSEGPPQETQYF. In DNA form, the CDR3 reads TGTGCCAGCAGTGAAGGACCTCCCCAAGAGACCCAGTACTTC.

V usage is TRBV7-9 and J usage is TRBJ2-7; perhaps D is TRBD1 or TRBD2 (5 bases each). V lost 2 bases and J lost 5, with 19 bases in between. Germline assignment: CDR1 SEHNR and CDR2 FQNEAQ (reference sequence). The CDR3 is 16 amino acids. The CDR3 region has the DNA TGTGCCAGCAGCTTAAAATGGGACGGGGCATACGACGAGCAGTACTTC. Protein sequence: CASSLKWDGAYDEQYF.